This T cell receptor beta chain was captured by sequencing in a study of siplizumab effects on memory and regulatory T cells. A note on this clone: Its antigen remains unknown.

The study's findings and limits: Treatment with siplizumab left mappable alloreactive CD4+ clones averaging approximately 68% Treg-derived, compared with around 26% in controls. Alloreactive sequences traceable to unstimulated CD4+ memory cells were significantly reduced by siplizumab.

Germline lookup yields CDR1 MGHRA and CDR2 YSYEKL. CDR3 length equals 12 residues. The germline V and J ends were trimmed by 4 bases and 6 bases, with 9 bases remaining between them. Sequenced by immunoSEQ multiplex PCR; TCRdb stores in-frame clones only, minus some. The data contain some 100,000 clones, just over 90% of them singletons. The rearrangement joins TRBV4-1 to TRBJ1-1; tentative D call: TRBD1 (5 bases). The clonotype comes from a human donor in good health. Sequencing was performed on Tregs sorted from blood. This CDR3 reads CASSRGTSEAFF. CDR3 coding DNA: TGCGCCAGCAGCCGTGGGACTTCTGAAGCTTTCTTT.